The clone carrying this TCR beta chain was counted a single time. These data belong to a study of blood T cell repertoires in COVID-19. As for the study in general: Specimens from acute and convalescent COVID-19 originated in the United States, Italy and Spain. In each case, the material was cDNA or gDNA derived from T cells, B-cell-depleted T cells, or PBMCs.

V lost 6 bases, J lost 1 base, and 7 bases stayed unmatched. Germline lookup yields CDR1 SQVTM and CDR2 ANQGSEA. The CDR3 contains 17 residues. Original processing methods: Quantification of nucleated cells was approximated via reference gene primer amplification. Method: immunoSEQ multiplex PCR; TCRdb's copy keeps in-frame clones and lacks some. The V and J calls and clone size are taken from that table; D and trimming were inferred from the DNA. The sample shows under 95,000 clones, around 78% of them seen only once. The sample was peripheral blood. This TCR was recovered from a human donor in a cohort sampled during active COVID-19. The chain uses TRBV29-1 and TRBJ2-3; 16 bases are a match to TRBD2. The CDR3 region has the DNA TGCAGCGTCGCTGGGACTAGCGGGAGGGGTGGCACAGATACGCAGTATTTT. It encodes CSVAGTSGRGGTDTQYF.